Listed below are T cell receptor beta chains from one sample, sequenced in a study of OX40 agonist ivuxolimab in advanced cancers. TCRdb's copy holds only in-frame clones and misses some; the assay was immunoSEQ multiplex PCR. The sample contains about 54,000 clones, approximately 89% of which appear only once. Sequenced here: CD4+ or CD8+ T cells sorted from blood, sampled in a trial of the OX40 agonist ivuxolimab. The receptors were gathered from an adult with an advanced solid tumor such as melanoma, head and neck, liver or kidney cancer. CDR3s leave out the opening cysteine and the closing phenylalanine or tryptophan.

v_call: TRBV2
j_call: TRBJ2-3
cdr3_aa: ASSDQSGTDTQY

v_call: TRBV28
j_call: TRBJ1-2
cdr3_aa: ASSAGAFTEHGYT

v_call: TRBV29-1
j_call: TRBJ1-2
cdr3_aa: SVETNGDGYT

v_call: TRBV7-8
j_call: TRBJ1-1
cdr3_aa: ASSWGQGVFREAF

v_call: TRBV6-5
j_call: TRBJ1-2
cdr3_aa: ASSYSRQGYYGYT

v_call: TRBV19
j_call: TRBJ1-4
cdr3_aa: ATTQQGGGREKLF

v_call: TRBV7-3
j_call: TRBJ2-1
cdr3_aa: ASSLGTSGRFSSYNEQF

v_call: TRBV11-2
j_call: TRBJ2-5
cdr3_aa: ASSLDTWTRRPRETQY

v_call: TRBV5-1
j_call: TRBJ2-7
cdr3_aa: ASSRLAGNEQY

v_call: TRBV27
j_call: TRBJ1-5
cdr3_aa: ASSFFLPPGRGQPQH

v_call: TRBV2
j_call: TRBJ2-3
cdr3_aa: ASNRDGSTDTQY

v_call: TRBV7-9
j_call: TRBJ1-2
cdr3_aa: ASSAPGHHYGYT

v_call: TRBV5-1
j_call: TRBJ2-5
cdr3_aa: ASSLGTTQETQY

v_call: TRBV7-2
j_call: TRBJ2-1
cdr3_aa: ASSLAYGIYNEQF

v_call: TRBV9
j_call: TRBJ2-1
cdr3_aa: ASSVGLGTSGYNEQF

v_call: TRBV5-1
j_call: TRBJ2-7
cdr3_aa: ASSLGGQVTYEQY

v_call: TRBV7-9
j_call: TRBJ1-6
cdr3_aa: ASSPDMITLH